The table lists the clone carrying this TCR beta chain with a few counts. After removal of 9 bases from V and 4 bases from J, the junction contained 7 bases not matched to a gene. The CDR3 loop spans 14 amino acids. TCRdb itself ran the 5' RACE reads through MiXCR, one entry per CDR3 protein. The sample lists fewer than 900,000 distinct CDR3 sequences; roughly 20% were seen once. The data stem from a study of identical twins. These sequences were also reported in another study, on T cells expressing NK-cell markers.

The rearrangement uses TRBV12-3 or TRBV12-4 and TRBJ2-5; 11 positions match TRBD2. The TCR was taken from a woman aged 18 to 35 in good health. The sample taken for sequencing was PBMCs. CDR3 coding DNA: TGTGCCAGTAAGGTAGCGGGAGGGTTAGAGACCCAGTACTTC. This codes for CASKVAGGLETQYF.